These 15 T cell receptor beta chains came from one sample sequenced in a study of T cell responses to AZD1222 COVID-19 vaccine. The table came from immunoSEQ multiplex PCR; TCRdb's copy has only in-frame clones and leaves some out. The sample lists more than 140,000 clones, 85% to 95% occurring once. The sample here was peripheral blood, taken on day 0 of MenACWY control vaccination. The receptors derive from an adult in good health.

This chain uses TRBV7-9 with TRBJ2-2, with D possibly matching TRBD2 (6 bases). The CDR3 extends over 17 amino acids. The V and J ends lost 4 bases and 0 bases respectively, with 15 bases between them. Germline V lookup: CDR1 SEHNR, CDR2 FQNEAQ (reference sequence). The CDR3 sequence: CASSSAGRRSNTGELFF. The CDR3 DNA follows: TGTGCCAGCAGCTCCGCGGGGCGGCGTTCGAACACCGGGGAGCTGTTTTTT.

The chain employs TRBV10-3 and TRBJ1-4, with D hard to call. This CDR3 is built from 14 residues. Germline V gene sequence: CDR1 ENHRY, CDR2 SYGVKD. V lost 3 bases and J lost 5, with 10 bases in between. CDR3 DNA: TGTGCCATCAGTGAACGGGCGTCGAATGAAAAACTGTTTTTT. Translating gives CAISERASNEKLFF.

This chain joins TRBV24-1 and TRBJ1-2, with 8 bases lining up with TRBD1. The CDR3 totals 14 residues. V lost 5 bases to trimming and J lost 5 bases; unmatched junction nucleotides: 6. Germline CDR1 is KGHDR and CDR2 is SFDVKD. Here the CDR3 reads CATSAPDREYGYTF. The DNA of the CDR3 is TGTGCCACCAGTGCCCCGGACAGGGAGTATGGCTACACCTTC.

The rearrangement uses TRBV9 and TRBJ2-6; TRBD1 agrees at 9 bases. This CDR3 comprises 16 residues. The trim removed 2 bases at V and 0 bases at J, leaving 0 bases unmatched. Per germline, CDR1 SGDLS and CDR2 YYNGEE. This CDR3 is CASSVTGGSGANVLTF. Written as DNA, the CDR3 is TGTGCCAGCAGCGTGACAGGGGGCTCTGGGGCCAACGTCCTGACTTTC.

J is TRBJ2-3 and V is TRBV5-1; tentatively, D is TRBD2 (6 bases). Germline V CDR1 and CDR2: SGHRS, YFSETQ. The CDR3 runs to 15 residues. Trimming cost V 5 bases and J 0 bases, with 13 bases left between them. This chain's CDR3 is CASSSLAASTDTQYF. CDR3 sequence (DNA): TGCGCCAGCAGTTCCTTAGCGGCTAGCACAGATACGCAGTATTTT.

The chain links TRBV3-1 (or the pseudogene TRBV3-2) to TRBJ1-2; D gene uncertain. The length of the CDR3 is 12 residues. Looked up from germline, CDR1 is LGHDT and CDR2 is YNNKEL (reference sequence). The V end was cut by 4 bases, the J end by 8 bases, with 11 bases between. As DNA, the CDR3 is TGTGCCAGCAGCCGGACCGGCGGGGGCTACACCTTC. It codes for CASSRTGGGYTF.

CDR3 in amino acids: CASSRLGQNTGELFF. Written as DNA, the CDR3 is TGTGCCAGCAGCCGACTGGGACAGAACACCGGGGAGCTGTTTTTT. V usage is TRBV5-6 and J usage is TRBJ2-2, with a possible D match to TRBD1 (6 bases). Germline V gene lookup returns CDR1 SGHDT and CDR2 YYEEEE. The length of the CDR3 is 15 residues. V lost 4 bases, J lost 1 base, and 11 bases lay in between. Filled out from reference TRBV5-6 and TRBJ2-2, the complete variable domain reads DAGVTQSPTHLIKTRGQQVTLRCSPKSGHDTVSWYQQALGQGPQFIFQYYEEEERQRGNFPDRFSGHQFPNYSSELNVNALLLGDSALYLCASSRLGQNTGELFFGEGSRLTVL.

The genes are TRBV13 and TRBJ1-1, with D perhaps TRBD1 (6 bases). This CDR3 has 15 residues. The V gene's germline CDR1 is PRHDT and CDR2 FYEKMQ (reference sequence). Trimming shortened V by 4 bases and J by 2 bases, and 14 bases separated the two germline ends. CDR3 protein: CASSYRTAPNTEAFF. The CDR3 region has the DNA TGTGCCAGCAGCTATAGGACAGCTCCAAACACTGAAGCTTTCTTT.

Concerning this clone: Other DNA sequences in the same sample also yield this CDR3. The chain has TRBV27 and TRBJ1-1; D call uncertain. V gave up 3 bases and J gave up 1 base, with 6 bases separating them. The germline V gene encodes CDR1 MNHEY and CDR2 SMNVEV (reference sequence). The CDR3 contains 13 residues. The CDR3 nucleotides are TGTGCCAGCAGTTTGCGGGGGAACACTGAAGCTTTCTTT. Its protein is CASSLRGNTEAFF.

This clone appeared a single time. The gene calls are TRBV9 and TRBJ2-3; D gene uncertain. The CDR3 loop spans 15 amino acids. V gave up 0 bases and J gave up 6 bases, with 14 bases separating them. In germline, CDR1 is SGDLS, CDR2 YYNGEE. CDR3 nucleotide sequence: TGTGCCAGCAGCGTAGAAATAGGGTTTCTTGATACGCAGTATTTT. It translates to CASSVEIGFLDTQYF.

This sequence joins TRBV2 and TRBJ1-6; 9 bases are a match to TRBD1. Germline V lookup: CDR1 SNHLY, CDR2 FYNNEI. The CDR3 consists of 16 residues. Unmatched junction bases numbered 3, after V lost 6 bases and J lost 0 bases. CDR3 amino acids: CASRGTGSSYNSPLHF. CDR3 DNA: TGTGCCAGCAGGGGGACAGGGAGCTCCTATAATTCACCCCTCCACTTT.

CDR3 coding DNA: TGTGCCAGCAGCCTCGGAGCGGGGAGCACAGATACGCAGTATTTT. Translation gives CASSLGAGSTDTQYF. The V gene is TRBV3-1 (or the pseudogene TRBV3-2), the J gene TRBJ2-3; 7 nucleotides agree with TRBD2. CDR1 is LGHDT and CDR2 is YNNKEL in the germline V gene (reference sequence). The V gene end was trimmed by 4 bases and the J gene end by 0 bases; junction bases not matched to a gene: 4. This CDR3 region has 15 residues.

V usage is TRBV4-1 and J usage is TRBJ1-5, with 9 bases matching TRBD1. V gave up 1 base and J gave up 2 bases; unmatched junction bases: 6. Germline lookup yields CDR1 MGHRA and CDR2 YSYEKL. This CDR3 comprises 17 residues. CDR3 in DNA: TGCGCCAGCAGCCAAGGAGGGACAGGGTCGGGCAATCAGCCCCAGCATTTT. This translates into CASSQGGTGSGNQPQHF.

The chain couples TRBV14 to TRBJ2-7; D is perhaps TRBD1 (5 bases). CDR1 SGHDN and CDR2 FVKESK come from the germline V gene. CDR3 length: 14 amino acids. V lost 0 bases and J lost 6, with 12 bases in between. CDR3 nucleotide sequence: TGTGCCAGCAGCCAAGATAGCTCTAGGGGCGAGCAGTACTTC. Amino acids: CASSQDSSRGEQYF.

The rearrangement uses TRBV7-3 and TRBJ1-1, with 12 bases matching TRBD1. CDR1 is SGHTA, CDR2 FQGTGA, per germline. J gave up 5 bases and V 3 bases, and 7 bases lay outside the gene matches. This CDR3 has 16 amino acids. The CDR3 DNA follows: TGTGCCAGCAGCTTGGTCGGGGACAGGGGGCGAACTGAAGCTTTCTTT. Translated: CASSLVGDRGRTEAFF.